This TCR beta chain was recovered during a study of T-cell reconstitution after alpha-beta-depleted transplantation in children. General study points: Surviving recipient T cells and intrathymic progenitors accounted for some patients' high TCRbeta diversity at day 60. Where alpha-beta T cells came from about two months after transplant was reportedly several hundred expanded graft clones. After one year, T-cell counts and TCRbeta diversity mostly came from new T cells.

This clonotype occurred many times. Its target is unknown. Preparing the TCRbeta library involved the use of unique molecular identifiers. TCRdb fed the PCR reads into MiXCR, producing one record per CDR3 protein. In the table there are 200,000 to 250,000 distinct CDR3 sequences, 7.5% to 9.5% of which are singletons. The CDR3 contains 14 residues. Germline loops: CDR1 SGHTA, CDR2 FQGNSA. V lost 0 bases to trimming and J lost 4 bases, with 9 bases between them. This chain connects TRBV7-2 to TRBJ2-5; D is perhaps TRBD1 (6 bases). The sample was PBMCs, mostly from graft donor cells, taken 180 days after TCRalphabeta/CD19-depleted stem cell transplant. The source is a male patient between 5 and 17 years old who had a stem cell transplant for acute lymphoblastic leukemia, so the T cells may come from the graft donor. The CDR3 reads CASSLARGGETQYF. CDR3 DNA: TGTGCCAGCAGCTTAGCGCGAGGGGGAGAGACCCAGTACTTC.